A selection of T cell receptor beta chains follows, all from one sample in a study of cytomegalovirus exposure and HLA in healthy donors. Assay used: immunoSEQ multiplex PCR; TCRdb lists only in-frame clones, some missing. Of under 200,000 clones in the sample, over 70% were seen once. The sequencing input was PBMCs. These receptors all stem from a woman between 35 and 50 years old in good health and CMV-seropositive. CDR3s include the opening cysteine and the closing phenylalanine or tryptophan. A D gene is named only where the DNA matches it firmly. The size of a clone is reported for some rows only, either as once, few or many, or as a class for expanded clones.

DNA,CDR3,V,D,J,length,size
TGTGCCAGCAGCTTAAGGATAAACGACAGGGGATCTAATTACGAGCAGTACTTC,CASSLRINDRGSNYEQYF,TRBV11-1,TRBD1,TRBJ2-7,18,many
TGCAGCGTCCGGGACTACCGACGCACAGATACGCAGTATTTT,CSVRDYRRTDTQYF,TRBV29-1,TRBD2,TRBJ2-3,14,.
TGTGCCAGCAGCCGGACAGATAACACTGAAGCTTTCTTT,CASSRTDNTEAFF,TRBV5-4,.,TRBJ1-1,13,.
TGTGCCAGCTCACCAGAGGGAAGACAGGTCGAAACCGGGGAGCTGTTTTTT,CASSPEGRQVETGELFF,TRBV18,.,TRBJ2-2,17,once
TGTGCCAGCAGTTACTCGCGGTATGGCCAGCCCCAGCATTTT,CASSYSRYGQPQHF,TRBV6-6,.,TRBJ1-5,14,.
TGTGCCAGCAGCCAGGCGACAGGATGGTCCTACAATGAGCAGTTCTTC,CASSQATGWSYNEQFF,TRBV4-2,.,TRBJ2-1,16,once
TGTGCTAGTGGTTTGGCCCCAGTGAACACTGAAGCTTTCTTT,CASGLAPVNTEAFF,TRBV12-5,.,TRBJ1-1,14,.
TGCAGTGCTAGGACAAGCACTGAAGCTTTCTTT,CSARTSTEAFF,TRBV20-1,.,TRBJ1-1,11,once
TGTTCCAGCAGCTTATTGGTCAGGGGAGCCGGGGAGCTGTTTTTT,CSSSLLVRGAGELFF,TRBV7-9,.,TRBJ2-2,15,.
TGTGCCAGCTCACGCCAGGGTATGAATGAAAAACTGTTTTTT,CASSRQGMNEKLFF,TRBV18,.,TRBJ1-4,14,.
TGTGCTAGTGGTTTTGCTTCCAGGGGGCGCGGGGAAGCTTTCTTT,CASGFASRGRGEAFF,TRBV12-5,TRBD1,TRBJ1-1,15,.
TGTGCCAGCAGTGCACAGGGTGGCTACACCTTC,CASSAQGGYTF,TRBV6-6,.,TRBJ1-2,11,.
TGTGCCAGCAGCTTGACTAGCGGGGTGGGGCAAGAGACCCAGTACTTC,CASSLTSGVGQETQYF,TRBV7-9,TRBD2,TRBJ2-5,16,.
TGTGCCAGCAGTCCGCAGACAGGGATGAACACTGAAGCTTTCTTT,CASSPQTGMNTEAFF,TRBV6-1,TRBD1,TRBJ1-1,15,.
TGTGCCAGCACTGTCGAGGGGGTTATGAACACTGAAGCTTTCTTT,CASTVEGVMNTEAFF,TRBV6-1,.,TRBJ1-1,15,.
TGTGCCAGCAGCTTGGGAGTAGCTAGCGGGGAGCTGTTTTTT,CASSLGVASGELFF,TRBV5-4,.,TRBJ2-2,14,few
TGCGCCAGCAGCGCTACAGGCGGGACTGGAAACACCATATATTTT,CASSATGGTGNTIYF,TRBV5-1,.,TRBJ1-3,15,.
TGTGCCAGCAGCCGCGGGATAGCGGGGGCCCAAAGCGAGCAGTACTTC,CASSRGIAGAQSEQYF,TRBV27,TRBD2,TRBJ2-7,16,once
TGTGCCAGCAGCTCTCCAACAGGAATGGACACTGAAGCTTTCTTT,CASSSPTGMDTEAFF,TRBV7-8,.,TRBJ1-1,15,.
TGTTCCAGCAGCTTCGACTATCTTTCCTACGAGCAGTACTTC,CSSSFDYLSYEQYF,TRBV7-9,.,TRBJ2-7,14,.
TGTGCCTGGAGTGGCGGAAATCAGCCCCAGCATTTT,CAWSGGNQPQHF,TRBV30,.,TRBJ1-5,12,once
TGTGCCAGCAGCGTAGGGACAGCAACTAATGAAAAACTGTTTTTT,CASSVGTATNEKLFF,TRBV9,.,TRBJ1-4,15,.
TGTGCCAGCTCACTAGGCCGGGGACAGGGGGCCCTTGGGGCTTTCTTT,CASSLGRGQGALGAFF,TRBV18,TRBD1,TRBJ1-1,16,.
TGTGCCAGCCGGGAGTTCGGGACTGAAGCTTTCTTT,CASREFGTEAFF,TRBV4-2,.,TRBJ1-1,12,.
TGCGCCAGCAGCCACCCGGGACTAGCGGGGACTAATGAGCAGTTCTTC,CASSHPGLAGTNEQFF,TRBV4-1,TRBD2,TRBJ2-1,16,.
TGTGCCAGCAGCCGGACTACTAGCACAGATACGCAGTATTTT,CASSRTTSTDTQYF,TRBV7-3,.,TRBJ2-3,14,.
TGTGCCAGCAGCTTAGTCGGGACTAGCTCCTACAATGAGCAGTTCTTC,CASSLVGTSSYNEQFF,TRBV7-2,TRBD2,TRBJ2-1,16,few
TGTGCCAGCAGCCCGTCAGGGGCCTATGGCTACACCTTC,CASSPSGAYGYTF,TRBV13,.,TRBJ1-2,13,once
TGTGCCAGTAGTATGCCGGGACAGGGCTACGAGCAGTACTTC,CASSMPGQGYEQYF,TRBV19,TRBD1,TRBJ2-7,14,.
TGTGCCAGCAGCACTGTCCCTAGCGCGAACACCGGGGAGCTGTTTTTT,CASSTVPSANTGELFF,TRBV5-4,.,TRBJ2-2,16,.
TGTGCCAGCACCCTAATGACACCCCGTTTTTCACCGTACTTC,CASTLMTPRFSPYF,TRBV7-9,.,TRBJ2-5,14,.
TGTGCCAGTCGCACTTGGACAGGGCAGATGAACACTGAAGCTTTCTTT,CASRTWTGQMNTEAFF,TRBV19,TRBD1,TRBJ1-1,16,once
TGTGCCAGCACTCGGACAGGGACTTATGGCTACACCTTC,CASTRTGTYGYTF,TRBV6-1,TRBD1,TRBJ1-2,13,.
TGTGCCAGCAGCGTTAAGGGGGCTAATGAAAAACTGTTTTTT,CASSVKGANEKLFF,TRBV9,.,TRBJ1-4,14,.
TGTGCCAGCAGTGATATTCGTCTCAGCTCTGGAAACACCATATATTTT,CASSDIRLSSGNTIYF,TRBV6-1,.,TRBJ1-3,16,.
TGTGCCAGCAGTTTCCCAGGGAGGGACAACACTGAAGCTTTCTTT,CASSFPGRDNTEAFF,TRBV6-1,.,TRBJ1-1,15,.
TGTGCCAGCATGAGCGGCTCCTACAATGAGCAGTTCTTC,CASMSGSYNEQFF,TRBV28,.,TRBJ2-1,13,.
TGTGCCAGCTCACCACTTAAAAACACTGAAGCTTTCTTT,CASSPLKNTEAFF,TRBV18,.,TRBJ1-1,13,once
TGTGCCTGGAGGACCACCGGGACCTATAATTCACCCCTCCACTTT,CAWRTTGTYNSPLHF,TRBV30,.,TRBJ1-6,15,.
TGTGCCAGCAGCTTAATGCAGGGAAACACCATATATTTT,CASSLMQGNTIYF,TRBV7-2,.,TRBJ1-3,13,.